What follows describes a single T cell receptor beta chain. The data stem from a study of blood T cell repertoires in COVID-19. The assay was immunoSEQ multiplex PCR, and TCRdb's table has in-frame clones only and misses some. The table lists 300,000 to 400,000 clones, 80% to 90% of them singletons, with under 8.5% in the top ten. Germline values: CDR1 LGHNA, CDR2 YSLEER. The CDR3 loop spans 14 amino acids. V was shortened by 0 bases and J by 1 base, with 6 bases between the two germline ends. J is TRBJ1-1 and V is TRBV4-3; tentative D call: TRBD1 (5 bases). This sequence originates from a woman in her sixties with COVID-19, enrolled during active disease. The sequencing sample was made of peripheral blood. The CDR3 nucleotides read TGCGCCAGCAGCCAAGATACAGGGAACACTGAAGCTTTCTTT. Translated, it gives CASSQDTGNTEAFF.